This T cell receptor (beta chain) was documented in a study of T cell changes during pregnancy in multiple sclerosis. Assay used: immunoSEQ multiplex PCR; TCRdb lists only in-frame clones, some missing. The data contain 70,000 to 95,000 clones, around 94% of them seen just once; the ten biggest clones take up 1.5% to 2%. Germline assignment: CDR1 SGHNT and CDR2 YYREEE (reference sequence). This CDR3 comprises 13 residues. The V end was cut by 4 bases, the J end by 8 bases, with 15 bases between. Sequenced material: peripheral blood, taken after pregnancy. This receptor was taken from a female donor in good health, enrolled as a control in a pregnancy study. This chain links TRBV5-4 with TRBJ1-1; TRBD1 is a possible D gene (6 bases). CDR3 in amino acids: CASSLRGNQEAFF. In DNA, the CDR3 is TGTGCCAGCAGCCTGAGGGGGAACCAAGAAGCTTTCTTT.